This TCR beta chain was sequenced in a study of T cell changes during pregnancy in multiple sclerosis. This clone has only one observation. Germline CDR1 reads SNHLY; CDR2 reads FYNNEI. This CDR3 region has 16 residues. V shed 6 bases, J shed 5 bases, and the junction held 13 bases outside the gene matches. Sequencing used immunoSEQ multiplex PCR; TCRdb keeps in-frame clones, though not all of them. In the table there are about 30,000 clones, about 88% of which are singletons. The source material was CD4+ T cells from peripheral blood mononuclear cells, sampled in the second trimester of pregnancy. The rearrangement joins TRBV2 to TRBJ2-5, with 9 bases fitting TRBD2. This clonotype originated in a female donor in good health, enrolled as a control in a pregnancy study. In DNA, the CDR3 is TGTGCCAGCAGGGCCCTGGGGCGGGAGGGTCCCGAGACCCAGTACTTC. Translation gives CASRALGREGPETQYF. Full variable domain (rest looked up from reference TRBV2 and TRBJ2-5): EPEVTQTPSHQVTQMGQEVILRCVPISNHLYFYWYRQILGQKVEFLVSFYNNEISEKSEIFDDQFSVERPDGSNFTLKIRSTKLEDSAMYFCASRALGREGPETQYFGPGTRLLVL.